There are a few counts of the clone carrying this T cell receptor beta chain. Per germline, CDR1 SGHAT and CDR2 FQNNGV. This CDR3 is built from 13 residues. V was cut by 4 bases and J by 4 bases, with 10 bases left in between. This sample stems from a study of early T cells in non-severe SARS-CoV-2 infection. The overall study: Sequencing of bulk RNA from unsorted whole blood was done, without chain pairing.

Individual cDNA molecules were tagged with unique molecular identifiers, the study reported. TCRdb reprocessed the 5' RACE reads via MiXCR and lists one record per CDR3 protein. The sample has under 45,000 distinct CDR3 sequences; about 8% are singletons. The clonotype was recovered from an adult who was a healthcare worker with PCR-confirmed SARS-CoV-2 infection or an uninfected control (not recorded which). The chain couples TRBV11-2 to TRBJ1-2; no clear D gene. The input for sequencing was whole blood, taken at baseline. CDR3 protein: CASSSNRLYGYTF. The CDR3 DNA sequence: TGTGCCAGCAGCTCCAACAGACTCTATGGCTACACCTTC.